This T cell receptor beta chain comes out of a study of breast tumors, draining lymph nodes, adjacent tissues. Study findings and constraints: The lymph node origin of tumor T cells was framed as consistent with a hypothesis, not demonstrated. Luminal-like breast cancer showed significantly higher tumor–nontumor repertoire similarity than basal-like. The data were judged consistent with most tumor T cells coming from lymph node and expanding in tumor. Compared with lymph nodes, tumors were less diverse; compared with nontumor tissue, more.

TCRdb re-analysed the multiplex PCR reads in MiXCR, keeping a single row per CDR3 protein. Of 200,000 to 250,000 distinct CDR3 sequences in the sample, 32% were seen once. At least ten counts were recorded for this clonotype. Its antigen is still unknown. Breast cancer patients provided tissue from their axillary draining lymph nodes. Germline CDR1 reads DFQATT; CDR2 reads SNEGSKA (reference sequence). The V gene end was trimmed by 5 bases and the J gene end by 2 bases; junction bases not matched to a gene: 7. This CDR3 comprises 14 residues. The rearrangement uses TRBV20-1 and TRBJ2-3; the match to TRBD2 covers 7 bases. Input material: axillary lymph node tissue. This TCR was sampled from a female donor with breast cancer. Some clones in this sample may be carry-over from other donors' samples. As DNA, the CDR3 is TGCAGTGCTTCGGGACTACTCCTCACAGATACGCAGTATTTT. This sequence encodes CSASGLLLTDTQYF.